This is a list of T cell receptor beta chains from one sample in a study of patients and donors after allogeneic stem cell transplantation. TCRdb analysed the RT-PCR reads with MiXCR anew, one entry per CDR3 protein. The data hold about a million distinct CDR3 sequences, with 18% observed a single time. What was sequenced was blood, either unsorted or a sorted T cell fraction (not recorded which). The source is a human donor who was either an allogeneic HSCT recipient or a stem cell or donor lymphocyte infusion donor (not recorded which). It is not recorded whose cells these are; they may come from a transplant donor. Each CDR3 is given with its conserved first and last residue. Each record gives: V gene, clone size, D gene, J gene, CDR3 protein, CDR3 DNA. A D gene is named only where the DNA matches it firmly. Clone size is shown for a subset of rows, as once, few, many or a class of expanded clone.

v_gene: TRBV11-2; abundance: .; d_gene: .; j_gene: TRBJ2-7; CDR3aa: CASSLEDSFYEQYF; CDR3nt: TGTGCCAGCAGCTTAGAAGACAGTTTCTACGAGCAGTACTTC
v_gene: TRBV4-1; abundance: few; d_gene: .; j_gene: TRBJ1-1; CDR3aa: CASSQRGGSVANTEAFF; CDR3nt: TGCGCCAGCAGCCAACGGGGAGGGAGTGTTGCGAACACTGAAGCTTTCTTT
v_gene: TRBV14; abundance: once; d_gene: .; j_gene: TRBJ2-7; CDR3aa: CASSQFVQDPYEQYF; CDR3nt: TGTGCCAGCAGCCAGTTCGTCCAGGACCCCTACGAGCAGTACTTC
v_gene: TRBV5-1; abundance: .; d_gene: .; j_gene: TRBJ1-1; CDR3aa: CASSHVGVEAFF; CDR3nt: TGCGCCAGCAGTCATGTCGGGGTGGAAGCTTTCTTT
v_gene: TRBV12-3/TRBV12-4; abundance: .; d_gene: .; j_gene: TRBJ1-1; CDR3aa: CASTRTGWGDTEAFF; CDR3nt: TGTGCCAGCACCCGAACAGGGTGGGGGGACACTGAAGCTTTCTTT
v_gene: TRBV12-3/TRBV12-4; abundance: many; d_gene: TRBD2; j_gene: TRBJ2-1; CDR3aa: CASSLGTSTNEQFF; CDR3nt: TGTGCCAGCAGTTTAGGGACTAGCACCAATGAGCAGTTCTTC
v_gene: TRBV9; abundance: .; d_gene: TRBD2; j_gene: TRBJ2-1; CDR3aa: CASSPRLAGGLDEQFF; CDR3nt: TGTGCCAGCAGCCCCCGACTAGCGGGAGGGTTGGATGAGCAGTTCTTC
v_gene: TRBV5-1; abundance: .; d_gene: .; j_gene: TRBJ2-1; CDR3aa: CASSGRVDNEQFF; CDR3nt: TGCGCCAGCAGTGGGCGGGTAGACAATGAGCAGTTCTTC
v_gene: TRBV15; abundance: few; d_gene: .; j_gene: TRBJ2-5; CDR3aa: CATSRGLETQYF; CDR3nt: TGTGCCACCAGCAGAGGCCTAGAGACCCAGTACTTC
v_gene: TRBV20-1; abundance: .; d_gene: .; j_gene: TRBJ2-3; CDR3aa: CSAPSESPHTDTQYF; CDR3nt: TGCAGTGCACCTTCAGAGTCCCCCCACACAGATACGCAGTATTTT